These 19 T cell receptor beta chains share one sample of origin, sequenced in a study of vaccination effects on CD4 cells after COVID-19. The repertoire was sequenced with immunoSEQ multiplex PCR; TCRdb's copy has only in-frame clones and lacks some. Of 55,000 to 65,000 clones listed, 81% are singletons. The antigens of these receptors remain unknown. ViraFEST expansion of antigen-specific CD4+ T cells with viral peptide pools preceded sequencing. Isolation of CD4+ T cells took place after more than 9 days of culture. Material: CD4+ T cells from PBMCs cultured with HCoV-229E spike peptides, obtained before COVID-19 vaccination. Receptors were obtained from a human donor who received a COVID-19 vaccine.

CDR3 sequence reads: CASRSGTGGFYEQYV. In DNA form, the CDR3 reads TGTGCCAGCAGGTCCGGGACAGGGGGCTTCTACGAGCAGTACGTC. The chain employs TRBV6-5 and TRBJ2-7; 12 bases are a match to TRBD1. CDR3 length: 15 residues. Germline V CDR1 and CDR2: MNHEY, SVGAGI. Trimming at V came to 6 bases and at J to 3 bases, leaving 6 bases not matched to a gene.

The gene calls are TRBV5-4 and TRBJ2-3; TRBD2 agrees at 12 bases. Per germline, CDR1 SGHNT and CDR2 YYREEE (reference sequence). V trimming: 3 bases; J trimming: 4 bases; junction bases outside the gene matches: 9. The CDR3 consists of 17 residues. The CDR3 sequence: CASSSGLAGSSADTQYF. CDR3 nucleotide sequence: TGTGCCAGCAGCTCGGGACTAGCGGGTTCTAGCGCAGATACGCAGTATTTT. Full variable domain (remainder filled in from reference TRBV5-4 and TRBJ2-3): ETGVTQSPTHLIKTRGQQVTLRCSSQSGHNTVSWYQQALGQGPQFIFQYYREEENGRGNFPPRFSGLQFPNYSSELNVNALELDDSALYLCASSSGLAGSSADTQYFGPGTRLTVL.

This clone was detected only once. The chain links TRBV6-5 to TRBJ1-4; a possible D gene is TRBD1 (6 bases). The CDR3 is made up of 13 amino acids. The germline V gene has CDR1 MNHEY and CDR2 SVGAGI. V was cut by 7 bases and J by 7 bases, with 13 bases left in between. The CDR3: CASNRVYGEKLFF. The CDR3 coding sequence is TGTGCCAGCAACAGGGTGTACGGTGAAAAACTGTTTTTT.

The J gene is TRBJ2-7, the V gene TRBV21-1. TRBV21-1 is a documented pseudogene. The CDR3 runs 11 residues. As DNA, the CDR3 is TGTGCCAGCAGTTTCTCCTACGAGCAGTACGTC. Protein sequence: CASSFSYEQYV.

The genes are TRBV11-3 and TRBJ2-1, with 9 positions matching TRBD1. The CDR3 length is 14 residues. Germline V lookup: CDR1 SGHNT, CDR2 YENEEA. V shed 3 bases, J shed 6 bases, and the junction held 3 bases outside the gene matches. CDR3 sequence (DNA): TGTGCCAGCAGCTTGGACAGGGGTTTCAATGAGCAGTTCTTC. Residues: CASSLDRGFNEQFF.

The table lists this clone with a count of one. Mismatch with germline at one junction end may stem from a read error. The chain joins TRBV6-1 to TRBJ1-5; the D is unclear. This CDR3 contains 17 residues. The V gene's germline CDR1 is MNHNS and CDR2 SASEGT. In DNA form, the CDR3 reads TGTGCCAGCAGCGAAGTAAAGGATCCATATAGCAATCAGCCCCAGCATTTT. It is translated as CASSEVKDPYSNQPQHF.

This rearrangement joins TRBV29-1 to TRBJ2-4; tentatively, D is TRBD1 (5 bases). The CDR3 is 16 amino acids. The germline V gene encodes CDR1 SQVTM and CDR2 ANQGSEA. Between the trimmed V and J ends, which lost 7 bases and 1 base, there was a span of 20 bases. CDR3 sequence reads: CSAARVLLGAKNIQYF. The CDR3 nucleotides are TGCAGCGCTGCCAGGGTCCTGCTGGGGGCCAAAAACATTCAGTACTTC.

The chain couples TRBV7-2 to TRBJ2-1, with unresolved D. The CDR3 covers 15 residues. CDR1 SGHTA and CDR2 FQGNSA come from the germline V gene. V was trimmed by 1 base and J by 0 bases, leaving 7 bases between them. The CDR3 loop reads CASSLVPSSYNEQFF. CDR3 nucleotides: TGTGCCAGCAGCTTAGTACCGAGCTCCTACAATGAGCAGTTCTTC.

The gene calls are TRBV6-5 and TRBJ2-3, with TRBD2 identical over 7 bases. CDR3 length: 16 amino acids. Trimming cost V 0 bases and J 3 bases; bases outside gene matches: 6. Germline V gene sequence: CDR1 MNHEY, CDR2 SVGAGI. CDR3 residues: CASSYSRTGGTDTQYF. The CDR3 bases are TGTGCCAGCAGTTACTCGCGGACGGGGGGTACAGATACGCAGTATTTT.

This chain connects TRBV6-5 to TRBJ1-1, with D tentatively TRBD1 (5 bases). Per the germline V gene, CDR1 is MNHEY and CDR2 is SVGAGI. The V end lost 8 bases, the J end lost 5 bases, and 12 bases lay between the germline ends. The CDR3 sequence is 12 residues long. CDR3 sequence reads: CASGGRGTEAFF. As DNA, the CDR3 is TGTGCCAGCGGGGGGAGGGGAACTGAAGCTTTCTTT.

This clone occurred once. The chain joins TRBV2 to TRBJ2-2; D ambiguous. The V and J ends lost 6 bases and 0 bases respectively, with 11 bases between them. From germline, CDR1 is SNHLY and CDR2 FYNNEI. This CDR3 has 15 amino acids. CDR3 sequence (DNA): TGTGCCAGCAGCCGATCCCCAGCGAACACCGGGGAGCTGTTTTTT. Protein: CASSRSPANTGELFF.

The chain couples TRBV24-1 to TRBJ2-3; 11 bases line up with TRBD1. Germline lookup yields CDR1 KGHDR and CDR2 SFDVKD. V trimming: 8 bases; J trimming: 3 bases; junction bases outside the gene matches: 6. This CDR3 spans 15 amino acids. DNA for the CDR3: TGTGCCACCAACGGGGGACAGGGGGTAACAGATACGCAGTATTTT. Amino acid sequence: CATNGGQGVTDTQYF.

The CDR3 DNA reads as TGTGCCAGCAGCCAAGATTTCGGGCAGCTGTTTCCCTTTTTTCAAGAGACCCAGTACTTC. It is translated as CASSQDFGQLFPFFQETQYF. The chain has TRBV14 and TRBJ2-5; no clear D. CDR3 size: 20 residues. V was trimmed by 0 bases and J by 2 bases, leaving 25 bases between them. CDR1 is SGHDN, CDR2 FVKESK, per germline.

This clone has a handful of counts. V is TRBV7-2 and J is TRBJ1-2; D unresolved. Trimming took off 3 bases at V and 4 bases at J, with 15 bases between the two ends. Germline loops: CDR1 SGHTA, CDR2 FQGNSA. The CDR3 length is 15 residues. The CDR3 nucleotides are TGTGCCAGCAGCTTCTTTCCCCCCCGAGGCTATGGCTACACCTTC. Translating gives CASSFFPPRGYGYTF.

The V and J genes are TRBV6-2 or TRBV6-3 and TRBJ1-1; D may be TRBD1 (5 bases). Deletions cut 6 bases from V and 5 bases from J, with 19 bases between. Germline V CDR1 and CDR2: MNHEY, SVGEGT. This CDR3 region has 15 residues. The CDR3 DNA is TGTGCCAGCAGCTTAAGGCGGCAGGGTGGGACTGAAGCTTTCTTT. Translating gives CASSLRRQGGTEAFF.

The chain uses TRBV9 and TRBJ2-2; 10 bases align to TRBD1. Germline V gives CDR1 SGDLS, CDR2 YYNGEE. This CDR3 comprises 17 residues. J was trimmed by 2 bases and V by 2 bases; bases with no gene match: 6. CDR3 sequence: CASSVGTGVSNTGELFF. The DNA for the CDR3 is TGTGCCAGCAGCGTCGGGACAGGGGTCTCTAACACCGGGGAGCTGTTTTTT.

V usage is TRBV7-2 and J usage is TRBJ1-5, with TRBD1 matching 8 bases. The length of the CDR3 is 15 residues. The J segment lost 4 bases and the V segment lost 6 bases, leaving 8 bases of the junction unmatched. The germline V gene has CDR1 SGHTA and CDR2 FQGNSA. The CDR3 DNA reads TGTGCCAGCAGGCCGACAGGGGTGGGAAATCAGCCCCAGCATTTT. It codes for CASRPTGVGNQPQHF. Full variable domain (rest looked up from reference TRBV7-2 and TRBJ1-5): GAGVSQSPSNKVTEKGKDVELRCDPISGHTALYWYRQSLGQGLEFLIYFQGNSAPDKSGLPSDRFSAERTGGSVSTLTIQRTQQEDSAVYLCASRPTGVGNQPQHFGDGTRLSIL.

This CDR3 is CASRPTDGGNQPQHF. DNA of the CDR3: TGTGCCAGTCGACCAACGGACGGGGGGAATCAGCCCCAGCATTTT. V gene TRBV19 combines with J gene TRBJ1-5; maybe TRBD1 (5 bases). The V and J ends lost 8 bases and 4 bases respectively, with 18 bases between them. CDR1 and CDR2 (germline): LNHDA, SQIVND (reference sequence). The CDR3 sequence is 15 residues long.

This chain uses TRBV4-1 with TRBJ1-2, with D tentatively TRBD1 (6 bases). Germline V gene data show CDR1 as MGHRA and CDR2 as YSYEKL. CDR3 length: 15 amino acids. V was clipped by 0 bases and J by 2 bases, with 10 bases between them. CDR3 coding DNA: TGCGCCAGCAGCCAAGATCTGGGGGCAAACTATGGCTACACCTTC. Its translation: CASSQDLGANYGYTF.